The source of this TCR beta chain is a study of cytomegalovirus exposure and HLA in healthy donors. Germline values: CDR1 SGHAT, CDR2 FQNNGV. The CDR3 is 15 amino acids. V lost 5 bases to trimming and J lost 3 bases; unmatched junction nucleotides: 7. Study-wide points: Association of a missense DCLRE1C variant with TCR beta V- and J-gene trimming was reported in a later analysis.

The PCR ran on 60 Vbeta and 13 Jbeta primers. Repertoires were generated with immunoSEQ multiplex PCR, while TCRdb's copy carries only in-frame clones and drops some. Altogether around 100,000 clones are present, around 84% being singletons, with the ten largest covering roughly 20%. For this clone: Its target is not known.

The sequence derives from a man aged 25-40 years in good health and CMV-seropositive. V is TRBV11-2 and J is TRBJ2-1; TRBD2 matches at 7 bases. The specimen sequenced was PBMCs. This chain's CDR3 is CASSPTGDYYNEQFF. The CDR3 DNA reads as TGTGCCAGCAGCCCTACCGGGGACTACTACAATGAGCAGTTCTTC. The full variable domain, rest sourced from reference TRBV11-2 and TRBJ2-1, is EAGVAQSPRYKIIEKRQSVAFWCNPISGHATLYWYQQILGQGPKLLIQFQNNGVVDDSQLPKDRFSAERLKGVDSTLKIQPAKLEDSAVYLCASSPTGDYYNEQFFGPGTRLTVL.